A single T cell receptor beta chain is shown here with its context. The sample belongs to a study of blood T cell repertoires in COVID-19. The CDR3 sequence is 13 residues long. V shed 7 bases and J 4 bases; nucleotides not matched to a gene: 7. Germline V gene sequence: CDR1 SQVTM, CDR2 ANQGSEA. The repertoire was sequenced with immunoSEQ multiplex PCR; TCRdb's copy has only in-frame clones and lacks some. The data contain roughly 250,000 clones, 70% to 90% of them singletons. J is TRBJ2-5 and V is TRBV29-1; 9 bases map to TRBD1. The clonotype comes from a woman aged 30 to 39 who had recovered from COVID-19. Sequencing input: PBMCs or T cells enriched from blood (not recorded which). CDR3 sequence reads: CSGWTGVAETQYF. DNA of the CDR3: TGCAGCGGATGGACAGGGGTGGCAGAGACCCAGTACTTC.